These T cell receptor beta chains were read from a single sample in a study of T cells in Graves' hyperthyroidism and ophthalmopathy. TCRdb redid the calling of the multiplex PCR reads with MiXCR, one entry per CDR3 protein. The data contain around 55,000 distinct CDR3 sequences, about half of them seen just once; the ten biggest clones take up about 9.8%. Specimen: blood. The receptors here all came from a woman in her fifties or sixties with Graves' ophthalmopathy. Each CDR3 is given with its conserved first and last residue. The D gene is left open where the match is weak. A row's size may be missing; if present it is once, few, many or a size class.

clone_size	j_call	v_call	d_call	cdr3_nt	cdr3_aa
many	TRBJ2-5	TRBV10-3	NA	TGTGCCATCCGGCCAGGAGTCCAAGAGACCCAGTACTTC	CAIRPGVQETQYF
many	TRBJ2-2	TRBV12-3/TRBV12-4	NA	TGTGCCAGCGAAGACGCCACCGGGGAGCTGTTTTTT	CASEDATGELFF
NA	TRBJ2-7	TRBV10-3	NA	TGTGCCAACTTAGGACAGGGGAAGGGCGGGAGGGCCGAAGAGCAGTACTTC	CANLGQGKGGRAEEQYF
NA	TRBJ2-1	TRBV7-9	TRBD1	TGTGCCAGCAGCCCAACAGGGGGCGGTGAGCAGTTCTTC	CASSPTGGGEQFF
medium-sized	TRBJ1-2	TRBV29-1	TRBD1	TGCAGCGTTGAAGGAGGGGGCGGCTACACCTTC	CSVEGGGGYTF
many	TRBJ1-5	TRBV19	NA	TGTGCCAGTAGTATAGATAGAACTCAGCCCCAGCATTTT	CASSIDRTQPQHF
many	TRBJ2-1	TRBV7-7	TRBD2	TGTGCCAGCAGCTTAGGGGGACTAGCGGGCTACAATGAGCAGTTCTTC	CASSLGGLAGYNEQFF
NA	TRBJ2-2	TRBV18	NA	TGTGCCAGCTCACCCCAGAACACCGGGGAGCTGTTTTTT	CASSPQNTGELFF
NA	TRBJ1-5	TRBV18	NA	TGTGCCAGCTCAGGGGACGGGCTGAAGCCCCAGCATTTT	CASSGDGLKPQHF
many	TRBJ1-5	TRBV2	TRBD1	TGTGCCAGCAGTGCCCGGGACAGGGGTAGCAATCAGCCCCAGCATTTT	CASSARDRGSNQPQHF
many	TRBJ2-2	TRBV6-4	TRBD1	TGTGCCAGCAGTGGGACAGGGGGCGACACCGGGGAGCTGTTTTTT	CASSGTGGDTGELFF
many	TRBJ2-7	TRBV6-6	NA	TGTGCCAGCAGTTACTCGGGAACCTTATCCTACGAGCAGTGCTTC	CASSYSGTLSYEQCF
NA	TRBJ2-7	TRBV15	NA	TGTGCCACCAGCTGGAGCCGGCTCGGCGAGCAGTACTTC	CATSWSRLGEQYF